The rows below give T cell receptor beta chains drawn from one sample of a study of blood T cell repertoires in COVID-19. Measured with immunoSEQ multiplex PCR; TCRdb has only the in-frame clones, and not every one. This table has 15,000 or so clones, approximately 89% appearing once. Sequencing was carried out using peripheral blood. These receptors all stem from a human donor in a cohort sampled during active COVID-19. Each CDR3 is given without its conserved first and last residue. Each record gives: V gene, clone size, D gene, CDR3 protein. The D gene is left open where the match is weak. Some rows mark clone size as missing; the rest say once, few, many or name a class of expanded clone.

V gene: TRBV3-1/TRBV3-2; clone size: -; D gene: TRBD2; CDR3 protein: ASSQALTSPNTGELF
V gene: TRBV7-3; clone size: -; D gene: TRBD2; CDR3 protein: ASSLSGREGRSTEQF
V gene: TRBV5-1; clone size: few; D gene: TRBD1; CDR3 protein: ASSSGQGNYGYT
V gene: TRBV19; clone size: -; D gene: -; CDR3 protein: ASSIGGGALEKLF
V gene: TRBV28; clone size: -; D gene: TRBD1; CDR3 protein: ASSLGTVGRGTEAF
V gene: TRBV5-8; clone size: -; D gene: TRBD2; CDR3 protein: ASSLTSGTYNEQF
V gene: TRBV11-3; clone size: -; D gene: TRBD1; CDR3 protein: ASSLKIVIGQGPYEQF
V gene: TRBV2; clone size: -; D gene: -; CDR3 protein: ASGRDHGDTQY
V gene: TRBV19; clone size: few; D gene: TRBD1; CDR3 protein: ASSPRDRVGTGELF
V gene: TRBV4-2; clone size: -; D gene: -; CDR3 protein: ASSQGDRREQF